The clone carrying this TCR beta chain was found many times. Its antigen is unknown. The record originates from a study of early T cells in non-severe SARS-CoV-2 infection. In the study overall: With bulk RNA from unsorted whole blood as input, sequencing yielded unpaired chains. Whole-study results and caveats: Anti-spike CD8 responses were favored in VDJdb matching, and private and CD4 specificities were missed.

Unique molecular identifiers were affixed to single, distinct cDNA molecules. Each CDR3 protein gets one entry after TCRdb re-called the 5' RACE reads with MiXCR. The sample lists under 70,000 distinct CDR3 sequences; 5.9% were seen once. The CDR3 totals 14 residues. Looked up from germline, CDR1 is SGHRS and CDR2 is YFSETQ. V was trimmed by 4 bases and J by 3 bases, leaving 14 bases between them. The sample was whole blood, taken at baseline. The chain recombines TRBV5-1 with TRBJ2-7; tentatively, D is TRBD1 or TRBD2 (5 bases each). The clonotype comes from an adult who was a healthcare worker with PCR-confirmed SARS-CoV-2 infection or an uninfected control (not recorded which). This CDR3 reads CASSLGTEHYEQYF. CDR3 nucleotide sequence: TGCGCCAGCAGCCTCGGGACGGAACACTACGAGCAGTACTTC.